This TCR beta chain is from a study of shared clonotypes between healthy human individuals (dated by TCRdb to the early 2020s). Background on the whole study: The cohort included three men and a couple of women between 18 and 49 years of age. For each donor, CD4 naive and CD4 memory were each given three plates, CD8 naive was given two plates, and CD8 memory was given one plate. To estimate repertoire size and how much clonotype sharing occurs between individuals, the study deeply sequenced the blood TCR repertoires of several healthy adults. Different laboratories and diverse techniques were used to prepare libraries and sequence TCR repertoires, to increase sequencing depth and limit assay-specific biases. Leukapheresis yielded between about 0.94 and 10 billion PBMCs per donor. The paper as a whole reports these results and caveats: Rarefaction of sorted-subset datasets indicated incomplete sequencing despite the large sequencing depth. When several donors were compared, the shared fraction of clonotypes was about 5.2% for naive CD4, roughly 3.4% for naive CD8, 2.3% for memory CD4, and less than 0.5% for memory CD8. Naive subsets generally had larger estimated clonotype richness than memory subsets. Only blood was sampled, and tissue TCR repertoires likely differ from those in blood. Because the study included a small number of donors, the genetic and exposure-history diversity represented was limited. Based on pairwise subsampling, the degree of clonotype sharing among donors was expected to be affected by sequencing depth. Compared with non-shared clonotypes, clonotypes shared by all four sorted-subset donors had higher generation probabilities.

Using the deep immunoSEQ assay, TCR CDR3 regions were amplified from genomic DNA by multiplex PCR. Genomic DNA extracted from each cell subset was distributed evenly over all wells of several immunoSEQ 96-well plates, and each plate served as one replicate. For sorted subsets, about 200 ng genomic DNA, equal to tens of thousands of T cell genomes, was loaded into each replicate PCR. Purified libraries were quantified with a Qubit 3.0 fluorometer, sized on a Bioanalyzer 2100, and re-quantified with the KAPA Library Quantification kit. Every immunoSEQ 96-well plate was sequenced on a separate single-read 150-cycle Illumina NextSeq 550 flow cell. As for the original processing: Because the immunoSEQ output held only junctional sequences and lacked quality scores, the filtering could not match the filtering applied to full-length reads. Sequences were annotated with PyIR, a Python wrapper for IgBLAST v1.9, and V/J genes and CDR3 were assigned using IMGT germline references. Reads with weak V/J assignments (E-value above 1e-6), missing CDR3, stop codons, out-of-frame junctions, or ambiguous translated residues were removed. V3J clonotypes were defined as sequences sharing an identical inferred V gene, J gene, and CDR3 amino acid sequence. The percentage overlap between two repertoires was calculated by dividing the number of shared unique clonotypes by the size of the smaller repertoire. Richness of each repertoire was evaluated using RTK rarefaction, the Chao1 estimator, and Recon v2.1 estimates of unobserved clonotypes. For all TCRbeta clonotypes obtained by the gDNA method from four donors, generation probabilities were computed with OLGA. TCRdb mirrors the immuneACCESS table, restricted to in-frame sequences. Some clones are absent from its copies; in checked studies, under half trace to an unresolved V gene, and the reason for the others is unknown. The DNA gave D and trimming, while V, J and clone size come from that table. In this sample the table shows about 2 million clones, 85% to 95% of which occur a single time. Roughly 0.13% of the sample belongs to the ten largest clones.

The sample holds one count of this clone. Its cognate antigen has yet to be identified. Qualities for individual bases were not recorded, and no much larger clone is one base off. From V the trimming removes 4 bases and from J it removes 2 bases, while the gene matches leave 3 bases of the junction unaccounted for. From the germline V gene (reference sequence), CDR1 is SGHNT and CDR2 is YYREEE. Inclusive of the bounding cysteine and phenylalanine, the CDR3 is 13 residues long. Only the CDR3 region is kept as DNA, spanning 39 bases read in frame from base 1. Donors were healthy HIV-negative adults with no recently reported acute infections or vaccinations. Every donor was a Caucasian adult living in Nashville, Tennessee, USA. CD4+ T cells were enriched through magnetic negative selection, after which naive cells were positively selected on CD45RA and the remaining negative fraction served as the memory subset. Blood was obtained by leukapheresis, after which PBMCs were separated by Ficoll-Histopaque density gradient centrifugation and cryopreserved in liquid nitrogen vapor phase. Analytical flow cytometry was used to check the purity and quantity of each magnetically sorted T cell population. From each sorted fraction, genomic DNA was isolated and quantified by UV absorbance on a Nanodrop 2000c.

This chain is built from TRBV5-4 and TRBJ2-7; 7 central nucleotides agree with TRBD2. The specimen sequenced was naive CD4+ T cells sorted from blood. The cell subset or site label for this specimen denotes: CD45RA+ positively selected. The receptor was isolated from a man aged 18 to 29 in good health. The sequenced DNA is TGTGCCAGCAGCCTTCGGGAGGCCTACGAGCAGTACTTC. It encodes CASSLREAYEQYF.